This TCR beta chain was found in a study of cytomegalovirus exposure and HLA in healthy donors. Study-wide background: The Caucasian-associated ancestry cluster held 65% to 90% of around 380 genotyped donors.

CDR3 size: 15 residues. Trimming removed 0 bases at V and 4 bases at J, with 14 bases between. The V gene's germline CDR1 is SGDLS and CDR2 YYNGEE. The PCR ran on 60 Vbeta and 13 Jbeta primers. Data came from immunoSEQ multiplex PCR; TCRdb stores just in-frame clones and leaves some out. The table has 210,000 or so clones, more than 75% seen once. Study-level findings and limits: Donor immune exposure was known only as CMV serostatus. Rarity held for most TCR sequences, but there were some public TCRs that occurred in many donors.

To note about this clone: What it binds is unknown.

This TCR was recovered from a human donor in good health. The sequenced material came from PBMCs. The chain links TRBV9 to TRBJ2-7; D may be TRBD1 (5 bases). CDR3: CASSVGLQGWYEQYF. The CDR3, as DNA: TGTGCCAGCAGCGTAGGGTTGCAGGGTTGGTACGAGCAGTACTTC.